These 27 T cell receptor beta chains were all obtained from the same sample, sequenced in a study of resident and recirculating memory T cells in vitiligo. TCRdb keeps only in-frame clones here, not all; method: immunoSEQ multiplex PCR. The repertoire holds more than 65,000 clones, with approximately 89% as singletons. What was sequenced was blood. These receptors all stem from a male donor with vitiligo.

The J gene is TRBJ1-4, the V gene TRBV5-8; tentatively, D is TRBD1 (6 bases). CDR1 is SGHTS and CDR2 is YDEGEE in the germline V gene. V was pared by 5 bases and J by 6 bases, with 26 bases between. This CDR3 has 18 residues. The CDR3 coding sequence is TGTGCCAGCAGGGGACGGGGGGCTTGGGTATGGCCCTATGAAAAACTGTTTTTT. As protein: CASRGRGAWVWPYEKLFF.

V gene TRBV19 combines with J gene TRBJ2-3, with TRBD1 identical over 11 bases. J gave up 7 bases and V 5 bases, and 5 bases lay outside the gene matches. CDR1 is LNHDA and CDR2 is SQIVND in the germline V gene (reference sequence). The length of the CDR3 is 14 residues. The CDR3 loop reads CASSWTGGANTQYF. CDR3 DNA sequence: TGTGCCAGTAGTTGGACAGGGGGCGCAAATACGCAGTATTTT.

J is TRBJ2-3 and V is TRBV5-1, with 8 bases identical to TRBD2. In germline, CDR1 is SGHRS, CDR2 YFSETQ. The CDR3 runs to 18 residues. V trimming: 0 bases; J trimming: 4 bases; junction bases outside the gene matches: 13. The CDR3 sequence is CASSLAGSSGVPADTQYF. DNA of the CDR3: TGCGCCAGCAGCTTGGCCGGGAGTAGCGGGGTCCCCGCAGATACGCAGTATTTT.

J is TRBJ1-5 and V is TRBV4-3; D is perhaps TRBD1 (6 bases). The germline V gene has CDR1 LGHNA and CDR2 YSLEER. The CDR3 loop spans 15 amino acids. The ends were cut back, 0 bases at V and 6 bases at J, with 12 bases in the middle. The CDR3 spells CASSQEQGRAQPQHF. In nucleotides, the CDR3 is TGCGCCAGCAGCCAAGAACAGGGTCGGGCTCAGCCCCAGCATTTT.

The chain is built from TRBV7-2 and TRBJ2-5; 8 positions match TRBD2. Trimming removed 5 bases from V and 5 bases from J; junction bases left unmatched: 7. The CDR3 contains 14 residues. CDR1 is SGHTA and CDR2 is FQGNSA in the germline V gene. The CDR3 nucleotides are TGTGCCAGCAGCACCTACCGGGGGGGGGAGACCCAGTACTTC. Translated, it gives CASSTYRGGETQYF.

The J gene is TRBJ2-1, the V gene TRBV7-9; maybe TRBD2 (6 bases). This CDR3 is built from 17 residues. The germline V and J ends were trimmed by 5 bases and 0 bases, with 17 bases remaining between them. From germline, CDR1 is SEHNR and CDR2 FQNEAQ (reference sequence). Here the CDR3 reads CASSLRGDGGSYNEQFF. The DNA of the CDR3 is TGTGCCAGCAGCCTACGGGGAGACGGGGGCTCCTACAATGAGCAGTTCTTC. The full variable domain, its missing parts supplied by reference TRBV7-9 and TRBJ2-1, is DTGVSQNPRHKITKRGQNVTFRCDPISEHNRLYWYRQTLGQGPEFLTYFQNEAQLEKSRLLSDRFSAERPKGSFSTLEIQRTEQGDSAMYLCASSLRGDGGSYNEQFFGPGTRLTVL.

This chain links TRBV6-1 with TRBJ1-2, with 7 bases identical to TRBD1. This CDR3 comprises 13 residues. CDR1 is MNHNS and CDR2 is SASEGT in the germline V gene. Trimming took 6 bases from V and 5 from J; bases not matched to a gene: 6. CDR3 region: CASRAGGRYGYTF. CDR3 bases: TGTGCCAGCAGAGCAGGGGGGAGGTATGGCTACACCTTC.

This chain connects TRBV28 to TRBJ2-5; TRBD1 aligns across 9 bases. CDR3 length equals 14 residues. After removal of 5 bases from V and 5 bases from J, the junction contained 6 bases not matched to a gene. From germline, CDR1 is MDHEN and CDR2 SYDVKM. CDR3 bases: TGTGCCAGCAGTCCGCATGGGACAGGGGAGACCCAGTACTTC. It encodes CASSPHGTGETQYF.

The chain employs TRBV19 and TRBJ1-4; maybe TRBD1 (6 bases). The germline V gene has CDR1 LNHDA and CDR2 SQIVND (reference sequence). Trimming took off 9 bases at V and 5 bases at J, with 10 bases between the two ends. This CDR3 comprises 12 residues. CDR3 protein: CASGTRNEKLFF. CDR3 bases: TGTGCCAGCGGGACAAGAAATGAAAAACTGTTTTTT.

The chain uses TRBV27 and TRBJ1-6; TRBD1 matches at 7 bases. The CDR3 covers 14 residues. With V trimmed by 3 bases and J by 5 bases, 1 base remained unmatched. The germline V gene encodes CDR1 MNHEY and CDR2 SMNVEV (reference sequence). The CDR3 region is CASSLGQNNSPLHF. CDR3 bases: TGTGCCAGCAGTTTGGGACAGAATAATTCACCCCTCCACTTT.

This clone was seen a single time. The V gene is TRBV19, the J gene TRBJ2-6; the match to TRBD1 covers 8 bases. V dropped 5 bases and J dropped 3; count of bases not matched to a gene: 3. The CDR3 is 15 amino acids. CDR1 LNHDA and CDR2 SQIVND come from the germline V gene (reference sequence). CDR3 in DNA: TGTGCCAGTAGTCCAGGGACAGGTGGGGCCAACGTCCTGACTTTC. Protein product: CASSPGTGGANVLTF.

The chain links TRBV18 to TRBJ1-1; possible D gene TRBD1, 5 bases. Germline CDR1 is KGHSH and CDR2 is LQKENI. V lost 2 bases to trimming and J lost 7 bases, with 11 bases between them. The CDR3 is made up of 13 amino acids. The CDR3 region is CASSPVRGSEAFF. CDR3 nucleotides: TGTGCCAGCTCACCAGTAAGGGGTAGTGAAGCTTTCTTT.

The chain combines TRBV18 with TRBJ1-2; a weak D match, TRBD1 (6 bases). CDR1 and CDR2 from the germline V gene are KGHSH and LQKENI. The CDR3 runs to 15 residues. Trimming stripped 2 bases from V and 2 bases from J, with 12 bases between. The CDR3 reads CASSPGMDSNYGYTF. CDR3 nucleotide sequence: TGTGCCAGCTCACCAGGAATGGACAGCAACTATGGCTACACCTTC.

The rearrangement uses TRBV13 and TRBJ2-7, with D possibly matching TRBD1 (5 bases). The CDR3 loop spans 14 amino acids. V was trimmed by 4 bases and J by 4 bases, leaving 14 bases between them. The germline CDR1 and CDR2 sequences are PRHDT and FYEKMQ (reference sequence). The DNA of the CDR3 is TGTGCCAGCAGCTCATCAGGGATAGCATACGAGCAGTACTTC. Protein sequence: CASSSSGIAYEQYF.

J is TRBJ2-5 and V is TRBV7-2, with 8 nucleotides matching TRBD1. CDR1 and CDR2 from the germline V gene are SGHTA and FQGNSA. Germline trimming cut 3 bases from V and 1 base from J; bases unmatched to any gene: 10. This CDR3 spans 17 amino acids. The CDR3 coding sequence is TGTGCCAGCAGCTTCTTACCCCCGGACAGGGCCCAAGAGACCCAGTACTTC. It encodes CASSFLPPDRAQETQYF.

This clone was recorded only once. The rearrangement links TRBV2 to TRBJ1-3; D remains unclear. Between the trimmed V and J ends, which lost 4 bases and 2 bases, there was a span of 12 bases. CDR1 is SNHLY, CDR2 FYNNEI, per germline. The CDR3 contains 15 residues. CDR3 region: CASSVPSKAGNTIYF. DNA for the CDR3: TGTGCCAGCAGTGTCCCCAGTAAAGCTGGAAACACCATATATTTT.

The V call is TRBV13, the J call TRBJ1-6; 10 positions agree with TRBD1. The J segment lost 10 bases and the V segment lost 5 bases, leaving 11 bases of the junction unmatched. Germline loops: CDR1 PRHDT, CDR2 FYEKMQ (reference sequence). CDR3 size: 16 residues. The CDR3 sequence: CASSQTGTGDHSPLHF. Here the CDR3 DNA reads TGTGCCAGCAGCCAAACCGGGACAGGGGATCACTCACCCCTCCACTTT.

The chain recombines TRBV15 with TRBJ1-2; 7 bases match TRBD1. Germline V gives CDR1 LNHNV, CDR2 YYDKDF (reference sequence). This CDR3 has 13 residues. V trimming: 2 bases; J trimming: 3 bases; junction bases outside the gene matches: 0. The DNA for the CDR3 is TGTGCCACCAGCAGACAGGGGGACTATGGCTACACCTTC. It codes for CATSRQGDYGYTF.

The genes are TRBV27 and TRBJ1-4, with D maybe TRBD1 (5 bases). The CDR3 has 14 amino acids. Per the germline V gene, CDR1 is MNHEY and CDR2 is SMNVEV (reference sequence). The V gene lost 3 bases and the J gene lost 5 bases, with 10 bases spanning the gap. The CDR3 protein is CASSLYRSNEKLFF. CDR3 nucleotides: TGTGCCAGCAGTTTGTACAGGTCAAATGAAAAACTGTTTTTT.

This chain joins TRBV4-3 and TRBJ1-2; TRBD1 agrees at 7 bases. Trimming at V came to 4 bases and at J to 8 bases, leaving 10 bases not matched to a gene. The CDR3 spans 14 residues. The germline V gene encodes CDR1 LGHNA and CDR2 YSLEER. The CDR3 DNA reads TGCGCCAGCAGCCCAAGCCGACAGGGAGTCGGCTACACCTTC. Translating gives CASSPSRQGVGYTF.

The chain recombines TRBV6-5 with TRBJ1-5, with unresolved D. Germline V lookup: CDR1 MNHEY, CDR2 SVGAGI. The CDR3 runs to 13 residues. Trimming removed 2 bases from V and 6 bases from J, with 8 bases in between. CDR3 loop: CASSYRESQPQHF. The DNA of the CDR3 is TGTGCCAGCAGTTACAGAGAGAGTCAGCCCCAGCATTTT.

The J gene is TRBJ1-2, the V gene TRBV5-6, with D possibly TRBD1 on 5 matching bases. This CDR3 is built from 14 residues. Trimming shortened V by 4 bases and J by 4 bases, and 14 bases separated the two germline ends. Germline V CDR1 and CDR2: SGHDT, YYEEEE. In DNA form, the CDR3 reads TGTGCCAGCAGCGACCAGGGTTGGGGCTATGGCTACACCTTC. The encoded protein is CASSDQGWGYGYTF. Drawing the rest from reference TRBV5-6 and TRBJ1-2, the complete variable domain is DAGVTQSPTHLIKTRGQQVTLRCSPKSGHDTVSWYQQALGQGPQFIFQYYEEEERQRGNFPDRFSGHQFPNYSSELNVNALLLGDSALYLCASSDQGWGYGYTFGSGTRLTVV.

This clone was recorded once. The rearrangement uses TRBV27 and TRBJ1-4, with D possibly TRBD1 on 5 matching bases. Germline assignment: CDR1 MNHEY and CDR2 SMNVEV (reference sequence). This CDR3 is 15 amino acids long. The V end was cut by 5 bases, the J end by 2 bases, with 12 bases between. This CDR3 reads CASSLNRLTNEKLFF. The DNA of the CDR3 is TGTGCCAGCAGTCTCAACAGGTTGACTAATGAAAAACTGTTTTTT. Variable domain in full (rest from reference TRBV27 and TRBJ1-4): EAQVTQNPRYLITVTGKKLTVTCSQNMNHEYMSWYRQDPGLGLRQIYYSMNVEVTDKGDVPEGYKVSRKEKRNFPLILESPSPNQTSLYFCASSLNRLTNEKLFFGSGTQLSVL.

CDR3 DNA: TGTGCCAGCAGCTTAGGCCTGCCTAGCGGCACAGATACGCAGTATTTT. Translating it yields CASSLGLPSGTDTQYF. The chain links TRBV13 to TRBJ2-3; D is perhaps TRBD2 (6 bases). The V gene's germline CDR1 is PRHDT and CDR2 FYEKMQ (reference sequence). V gave up 0 bases and J gave up 1 base, with 11 bases separating them. The CDR3 covers 16 residues.

This chain uses TRBV2 with TRBJ1-5; 10 positions match TRBD1. There are 13 residues in the CDR3. Germline lookup yields CDR1 SNHLY and CDR2 FYNNEI. J lost 5 bases, V lost 6 bases, and 1 base had no gene match. The CDR3 sequence: CASRGTGDQPQHF. The CDR3 DNA follows: TGTGCCAGCAGAGGGACAGGGGATCAGCCCCAGCATTTT.

J is TRBJ1-3 and V is TRBV5-6, with D possibly being TRBD1 (5 bases). From germline, CDR1 is SGHDT and CDR2 YYEEEE. The CDR3 spans 15 residues. V lost 4 bases to trimming and J lost 4 bases, with 15 bases between them. The CDR3 loop reads CASSVLPGSGNTIYF. CDR3 nucleotide sequence: TGTGCCAGCAGCGTCCTACCAGGGTCAGGAAACACCATATATTTT.

This chain uses TRBV7-9 with TRBJ2-2, with 7 bases that match TRBD1. CDR3 length equals 14 residues. V shed 7 bases, J shed 0 bases, and the junction held 2 bases outside the gene matches. Per the germline V gene, CDR1 is SEHNR and CDR2 is FQNEAQ (reference sequence). CDR3 DNA sequence: TGTGCCAGCACGGACAGGACGAACACCGGGGAGCTGTTTTTT. This sequence encodes CASTDRTNTGELFF.